This T cell receptor beta chain emerged from a study of T cells in Graves' hyperthyroidism and ophthalmopathy. This clonotype was observed many times. CDR1 and CDR2 from the germline V gene are WSHSY and SAAADI. The ends lost 4 bases at V and 5 bases at J; junction bases unmatched: 6. The CDR3 is 16 residues long. Amplified TCR beta CDR3 regions derived from RNA transcripts. RT-PCR in the first round (using the HTBI primer set) targeted the TCR CDR3. TCRdb re-derived calls from the multiplex PCR reads in MiXCR, one entry per CDR3 protein. The sample records about 580,000 distinct CDR3 sequences, over 11% being singletons.

The chain recombines TRBV10-2 with TRBJ2-2, with 11 positions matching TRBD1. The sample consisted of blood. The sequence was collected from a woman in her 30s with Graves' hyperthyroidism that later progressed to Graves' ophthalmopathy. The CDR3 protein is CASSGGQGAHTGELFF. The CDR3 nucleotides are TGCGCCAGCAGTGGAGGACAGGGGGCACATACCGGGGAGCTGTTTTTT.